Listed here are 17 T cell receptor beta chains from one sample, sequenced in a study of CD8 T cells in Susac syndrome. Reverse transcription used roughly 0.5 to 1 ug RNA and random hexamers. TCRdb itself ran the immunoSEQ multiplex PCR reads through MiXCR, one entry per CDR3 protein. The table has tens of thousands of distinct CDR3 sequences, roughly 95% seen once. Sequencing was performed on CD8+ T cells from PBMCs. The origin of the receptors is a human donor with Susac syndrome.

Only one count was recorded for this clonotype. The rearrangement joins TRBV7-9 to TRBJ2-4; 9 nucleotides align to TRBD1. The CDR3 has 17 amino acids. Germline V CDR1 and CDR2: SEHNR, FQNEAQ (reference sequence). With 5 bases clipped from V and 5 bases from J, the junction kept 13 bases outside the gene matches. CDR3 sequence: CASSPTTGGAWENIQYF. In nucleotides, the CDR3 is TGTGCCAGCAGCCCAACTACAGGGGGCGCTTGGGAAAACATTCAGTACTTC.

V usage is TRBV5-1 and J usage is TRBJ2-7; TRBD1 or TRBD2 may be the D gene (5 bases each). With 2 bases removed from V and 5 bases from J, the gap between germline ends came to 32 bases. This CDR3 region has 20 residues. Germline V gene lookup returns CDR1 SGHRS and CDR2 YFSETQ. Here the CDR3 DNA reads TGCGCCAGCAGCTTTCACCACGGCCTCCGGGACCCCCCTGTTCAGGACGAGCAGTACTTC. Translation: CASSFHHGLRDPPVQDEQYF.

The genes are TRBV12-3 or TRBV12-4 and TRBJ2-1; D is possibly TRBD1 or TRBD2 (5 bases each). This CDR3 has 13 amino acids. V gave up 5 bases and J gave up 6 bases, with 11 bases separating them. CDR3 sequence (DNA): TGTGCCAGCAGTATCGTGAGGGGCAATGAGCAGTTCTTC. Translated: CASSIVRGNEQFF.

The chain couples TRBV10-3 to TRBJ2-4, with D perhaps assigned TRBD1 or TRBD2 (5 bases each). There are 14 residues in the CDR3. The germline V gene has CDR1 ENHRY and CDR2 SYGVKD. The V and J ends lost 2 bases and 6 bases respectively, with 11 bases between them. CDR3 sequence: CAISEQVGGNIQYF. The CDR3 region has the DNA TGTGCCATCAGTGAGCAGGTTGGGGGAAACATTCAGTACTTC.

The gene calls are TRBV7-2 and TRBJ2-5; possible D gene TRBD1, 6 bases. Trimming removed 2 bases at V and 5 bases at J, with 9 bases between. This CDR3 is 13 amino acids long. The germline V gene has CDR1 SGHTA and CDR2 FQGNSA. The CDR3 sequence is CASSLNRDETQYF. DNA for the CDR3: TGTGCCAGCAGCTTAAACAGGGACGAGACCCAGTACTTC.

The chain combines TRBV7-2 with TRBJ1-3, with unresolved D. The CDR3 runs to 15 residues. The germline V gene has CDR1 SGHTA and CDR2 FQGNSA. The V and J ends lost 5 bases and 0 bases respectively, with 11 bases between them. This CDR3 is CASSPTLASGNTIYF. CDR3 DNA sequence: TGTGCCAGCAGCCCGACACTCGCCTCTGGAAACACCATATATTTT.

The chain has TRBV2 and TRBJ1-2; possibly TRBD1 for D (5 bases). V was cut by 8 bases and J by 4 bases, with 8 bases left in between. This CDR3 is built from 11 residues. In germline, CDR1 is SNHLY, CDR2 FYNNEI. Here the CDR3 reads CASQGIYGYTF. DNA of the CDR3: TGTGCCAGCCAGGGAATCTATGGCTACACCTTC.

The rearrangement joins TRBV9 to TRBJ2-4; D could derive from TRBD1 or TRBD2 (6 bases each). Germline V gives CDR1 SGDLS, CDR2 YYNGEE. This CDR3 is 12 amino acids long. V was shortened by 7 bases and J by 5 bases, with 10 bases between the two germline ends. This CDR3 is CASSGGENIQYF. The CDR3 DNA follows: TGTGCCAGCTCCGGGGGCGAAAACATTCAGTACTTC.

This chain joins TRBV2 and TRBJ1-2; D is undetermined. The ends were cut back, 7 bases at V and 4 bases at J, with 10 bases in the middle. The CDR3 loop spans 12 amino acids. Per germline, CDR1 SNHLY and CDR2 FYNNEI. CDR3 DNA: TGTGCCAGCAAAGGGTCCTCCTATGGCTACACCTTC. Translation: CASKGSSYGYTF.

This sequence joins TRBV5-1 and TRBJ2-2, with 7 positions matching TRBD2. Germline values: CDR1 SGHRS, CDR2 YFSETQ. The CDR3 consists of 17 residues. After removal of 1 base from V and 1 base from J, the junction contained 7 bases not matched to a gene. CDR3 sequence (DNA): TGCGCCAGCAGCTTGAGGAGGGAGGGCCAGAACACCGGGGAGCTGTTTTTT. It specifies CASSLRREGQNTGELFF.

The chain has TRBV7-3 and TRBJ2-6, with no clear D. Between the trimmed V and J ends, which lost 6 bases and 0 bases, there was a span of 3 bases. Germline values: CDR1 SGHTA, CDR2 FQGTGA. The CDR3 contains 13 residues. The CDR3 region has the DNA TGTGCCAGCAGTCACTCTGGGGCCAACGTCCTGACTTTC. Protein product: CASSHSGANVLTF.

The chain uses TRBV15 and TRBJ1-5; tentatively, D is TRBD1 (5 bases). CDR1 and CDR2 (germline): LNHNV, YYDKDF (reference sequence). With 1 base removed from V and 3 bases from J, the gap between germline ends came to 7 bases. The CDR3 extends over 14 amino acids. CDR3 protein: CATSRVGPNQPQHF. The CDR3 DNA is TGTGCCACCAGCAGAGTGGGGCCCAATCAGCCCCAGCATTTT.

In this sample, this clonotype turned up once. V gene TRBV27 combines with J gene TRBJ2-1, with 9 bases aligning to TRBD2. The J segment lost 7 bases and the V segment lost 6 bases, leaving 1 base of the junction unmatched. The germline CDR1 and CDR2 sequences are MNHEY and SMNVEV (reference sequence). The CDR3 sequence is 12 residues long. The CDR3 region has the DNA TGTGCCAGCAGGGGACTAGCTAATGAGCAGTTCTTC. It yields the protein CASRGLANEQFF.

V gene TRBV6-1 combines with J gene TRBJ2-1; D possibly corresponds to TRBD1 (6 bases). V gave up 5 bases and J gave up 3 bases, with 17 bases separating them. The germline CDR1 and CDR2 sequences are MNHNS and SASEGT. This CDR3 is 16 amino acids long. DNA of the CDR3: TGTGCCAGCAGTCCAGGAACAGGGATGGGCTACAATGAGCAGTTCTTC. It codes for CASSPGTGMGYNEQFF.

The rearrangement links TRBV29-1 to TRBJ2-7, with 8 bases that match TRBD1. Germline assignment: CDR1 SQVTM and CDR2 ANQGSEA. J was trimmed by 4 bases and V by 3 bases; bases with no gene match: 14. This CDR3 has 16 amino acids. CDR3 nucleotide sequence: TGCAGCGTTGAGGGGAAGCATCGGACAGGGCAGTACGAGCAGTACTTC. Translation gives CSVEGKHRTGQYEQYF.

The chain recombines TRBV2 with TRBJ2-1; 8 nucleotides line up with TRBD2. Germline assignment: CDR1 SNHLY and CDR2 FYNNEI. This CDR3 comprises 15 residues. V lost 7 bases and J lost 5; bases outside the gene matches: 10. In DNA form, the CDR3 reads TGTGCCAGCAAAGTCGGAGCGGGGGCCGACAATGAGCAGTTCTTC. Its translation: CASKVGAGADNEQFF. The full variable domain, rest sourced from reference TRBV2 and TRBJ2-1, is EPEVTQTPSHQVTQMGQEVILRCVPISNHLYFYWYRQILGQKVEFLVSFYNNEISEKSEIFDDQFSVERPDGSNFTLKIRSTKLEDSAMYFCASKVGAGADNEQFFGPGTRLTVL.

The rearrangement uses TRBV18 and TRBJ2-3; 8 bases are a match to TRBD2. The trim removed 3 bases at V and 0 bases at J, leaving 11 bases unmatched. Germline values: CDR1 KGHSH, CDR2 LQKENI. This CDR3 has 18 amino acids. The CDR3 DNA reads TGTGCCAGCTCACCGGGAGCGGGGGTTCCCACTAGCACAGATACGCAGTATTTT. This translates into CASSPGAGVPTSTDTQYF.